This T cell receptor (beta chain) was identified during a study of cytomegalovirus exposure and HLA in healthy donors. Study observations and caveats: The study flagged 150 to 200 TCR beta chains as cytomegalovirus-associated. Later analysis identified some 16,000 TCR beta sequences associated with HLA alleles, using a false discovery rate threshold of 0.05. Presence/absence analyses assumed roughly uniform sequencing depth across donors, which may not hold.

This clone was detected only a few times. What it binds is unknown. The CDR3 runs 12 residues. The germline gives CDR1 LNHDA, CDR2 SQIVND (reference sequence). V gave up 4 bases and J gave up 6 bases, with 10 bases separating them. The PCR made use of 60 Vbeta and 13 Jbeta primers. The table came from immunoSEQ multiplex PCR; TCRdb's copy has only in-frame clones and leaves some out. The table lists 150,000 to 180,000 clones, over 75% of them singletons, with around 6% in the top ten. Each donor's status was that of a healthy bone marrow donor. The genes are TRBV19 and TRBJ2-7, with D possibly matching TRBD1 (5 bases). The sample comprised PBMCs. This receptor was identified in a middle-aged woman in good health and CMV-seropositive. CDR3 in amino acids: CASSRDSSEQYF. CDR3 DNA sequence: TGTGCCAGTAGTAGAGACAGTTCCGAGCAGTACTTC. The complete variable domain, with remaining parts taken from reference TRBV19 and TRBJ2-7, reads DGGITQSPKYLFRKEGQNVTLSCEQNLNHDAMYWYRQDPGQGLRLIYYSQIVNDFQKGDIAEGYSVSREKKESFPLTVTSAQKNPTAFYLCASSRDSSEQYFGPGTRLTVT.